These 3 T cell receptor beta chains came from one sample sequenced in a study of cytomegalovirus exposure and HLA in healthy donors. The PCR made use of 60 Vbeta and 13 Jbeta primers. Data came from immunoSEQ multiplex PCR; TCRdb stores just in-frame clones and leaves some out. The repertoire consists of 110,000 to 150,000 clones, with 82% occurring once and the leading ten covering over 9.5%. Specimen: PBMCs. The receptors derive from a woman aged 55-69 years in good health and CMV-seropositive.

The chain is built from TRBV11-3 and TRBJ2-5; D gene unclear. The DNA matches TRBJ2-7 better at its end, which makes the J call doubtful. The germline V gene encodes CDR1 SGHNT and CDR2 YENEEA. This CDR3 is 13 amino acids long. The CDR3: CASSSPPNYEQYF. The CDR3 coding sequence is TGTGCCAGCAGCTCCCCCCCAAACTACGAGCAGTACTTC.

This chain's CDR3 is CASRQESGNTIYF. CDR3 nucleotides: TGTGCCAGCAGACAGGAGTCTGGAAACACCATATATTTT. This chain joins TRBV6-6 and TRBJ1-3, with a tentative D call TRBD1 (5 bases). Germline CDR1 reads MNHNY; CDR2 reads SVGAGI (reference sequence). The length of the CDR3 is 13 residues. Deletions cut 6 bases from V and 1 base from J, with 7 bases between.

The chain is built from TRBV18 and TRBJ2-7; 9 nucleotides align to TRBD2. The CDR3 covers 15 residues. CDR1 KGHSH and CDR2 LQKENI come from the germline V gene. The ends lost 3 bases at V and 6 bases at J; junction bases unmatched: 9. Written as DNA, the CDR3 is TGTGCCAGCTCACCCCCTGTAGCGGGAGCGGGCGAGCAGTACTTC. The encoded protein is CASSPPVAGAGEQYF.